A selection of T cell receptor beta chains follows, all from one sample in a study of OX40 agonist ivuxolimab in advanced cancers. TCRdb keeps only in-frame clones here, not all; method: immunoSEQ multiplex PCR. Among 65,000 to 90,000 clones listed, about nine tenths were seen once. Sequences were derived from CD4+ or CD8+ T cells sorted from blood, sampled in a trial of the OX40 agonist ivuxolimab. These receptors came from an adult with an advanced solid tumor such as melanoma, head and neck, liver or kidney cancer. The CDR3 runs from the conserved cysteine through the conserved F or W.

j_gene | v_gene | CDR3aa
TRBJ1-4 | TRBV2 | CASTPVTNEKLFF
TRBJ1-4 | TRBV18 | CASSPPGQGGEKLFF
TRBJ1-5 | TRBV28 | CASTVLQGATQPQHF
TRBJ2-5 | TRBV5-1 | CASSLEGGQKRETQYF
TRBJ1-4 | TRBV21-1 | CASSKKRAENYDRMGKLFF
TRBJ2-7 | TRBV6-1 | CASSFTDLEQYF
TRBJ2-5 | TRBV11-3 | CASSLGKGMQETQYF
TRBJ2-2 | TRBV30 | CAWRPTRFGELFF
TRBJ1-6 | TRBV30 | CAWRGTGFQSPLHF
TRBJ1-1 | TRBV9 | CASSPGTSGGADTEAFF
TRBJ2-2 | TRBV7-2 | CASSFYPGARGGELFF
TRBJ2-1 | TRBV4-1 | CASSQDVQGGYNEQFF
TRBJ2-1 | TRBV5-4 | CASSPRDGSTMKQFF
TRBJ1-1 | TRBV6-6 | CASMRDTEAFF
TRBJ2-7 | TRBV28 | CASYSSSGTFYREQYF
TRBJ2-3 | TRBV29-1 | CSAGEGYSTDTQYF
TRBJ2-1 | TRBV4-1 | CASSQDRTVNNEQFF
TRBJ2-3 | TRBV28 | CASNIGGGPRRAQYF
TRBJ2-7 | TRBV6-6 | CASSQPTGISYEQYF
TRBJ2-5 | TRBV10-1 | CASSAALGQGEETQYF
TRBJ1-2 | TRBV19 | CASSITGQGNHYGYTF
TRBJ2-3 | TRBV7-6 | CASSRDSSTDTQYF
TRBJ1-1 | TRBV6-5 | CASSSSDVETEAFF
TRBJ2-5 | TRBV10-1 | CASSELAGQETQYF
TRBJ2-1 | TRBV4-1 | CASSQDRINEQFF
TRBJ2-6 | TRBV28 | CASSFGGAGANVLTF
TRBJ1-5 | TRBV29-1 | CSVSQGPRGNQPQHF
TRBJ2-1 | TRBV10-1 | CASSELAGGSNEQFF
TRBJ2-5 | TRBV10-3 | CASQQGAGETQYF
TRBJ2-3 | TRBV30 | CAWSGGTVDTQYF
TRBJ2-3 | TRBV27 | CASSSPPGSGTYTDTQYF
TRBJ1-1 | TRBV2 | CASRVSGHKNTEAFF
TRBJ2-1 | TRBV4-1 | CASSRKSPLAGDVRDNEQFF
TRBJ1-5 | TRBV6-1 | CASSRTGGMEQPQHF
TRBJ2-7 | TRBV7-8 | CASSESQGGITEQYF
TRBJ2-3 | TRBV18 | CASSLIPRTTGRGTDTQYF
TRBJ2-7 | TRBV19 | CASSSGGGNYEQYF
TRBJ2-1 | TRBV10-3 | CAISEYRGEQFF
TRBJ2-7 | TRBV6-5 | CASSIGFSYEQYF
TRBJ1-5 | TRBV30 | CAWSGGGGPGPQHF